One and the same sample provided the 24 T cell receptor beta chains below, sequenced in a study of blood T cells in healthy people across ages. Sample-barcoded 5' priming and a J-beta primer mix drove a second PCR of 7 to 11 cycles. MiXCR was run by TCRdb on the 5' RACE reads, yielding one entry per CDR3 protein. The data show some 920,000 distinct CDR3 sequences, roughly half seen once. The sequenced material came from blood. All receptors derive from a woman aged 55-69 years in good health.

V is TRBV20-1 and J is TRBJ1-4; a weak D match, TRBD1 (6 bases). The length of the CDR3 is 14 residues. Germline values: CDR1 DFQATT, CDR2 SNEGSKA (reference sequence). V was pared by 3 bases and J by 6 bases, with 14 bases between. The CDR3 sequence is CSARVQGFDEKLFF. The CDR3 region has the DNA TGCAGTGCTAGGGTCCAGGGGTTCGATGAAAAACTGTTTTTT.

V is TRBV7-2 and J is TRBJ2-3; D possibly corresponds to TRBD2 (6 bases). The CDR3 contains 17 residues. In germline, CDR1 is SGHTA, CDR2 FQGNSA. V lost 5 bases and J 0 bases, leaving 18 bases between the germline ends. CDR3 region: CASSRRIAVASTDTQYF. CDR3 in DNA: TGTGCCAGCAGCAGAAGGATAGCGGTGGCAAGCACAGATACGCAGTATTTT.

About this clonotype itself: A much larger clone differs from this one at a single base, so this may be a read error. This sequence joins TRBV27 and TRBJ2-6; unclear D gene. The CDR3 is made up of 14 amino acids. In germline, CDR1 is MNHEY, CDR2 SMNVEV (reference sequence). V was cut by 5 bases and J by 3 bases, with 8 bases left in between. DNA for the CDR3: TGTGCCAGCAGTGTACTCCTTGGGGCCAACGTCCTGACTTTC. It translates to CASSVLLGANVLTF.

V usage is TRBV20-1 and J usage is TRBJ1-5, with D possibly being TRBD1 (5 bases). Trimming removed 5 bases at V and 6 bases at J, with 14 bases between. Germline values: CDR1 DFQATT, CDR2 SNEGSKA (reference sequence). The CDR3 contains 13 residues. The CDR3 sequence: CSARIGGVQPQHF. CDR3 coding DNA: TGCAGTGCTCGAATCGGAGGGGTTCAGCCCCAGCATTTT.

The V call is TRBV9, the J call TRBJ2-1, with 12 bases fitting TRBD2. This CDR3 contains 15 residues. The V gene's germline CDR1 is SGDLS and CDR2 YYNGEE. With 5 bases clipped from V and 8 bases from J, the junction kept 8 bases outside the gene matches. CDR3 residues: CASRTSGSSLDEQFF. Written as DNA, the CDR3 is TGTGCCAGCAGGACTAGCGGGAGTAGTTTGGATGAGCAGTTCTTC.

The chain has TRBV29-1 and TRBJ2-1; 7 bases match TRBD2. The V gene end was trimmed by 7 bases and the J gene end by 0 bases; junction bases not matched to a gene: 6. Germline V gene lookup returns CDR1 SQVTM and CDR2 ANQGSEA. This CDR3 has 14 residues. CDR3 amino acids: CSGSAGSSYNEQFF. DNA of the CDR3: TGCAGCGGGTCAGCGGGGAGCTCCTACAATGAGCAGTTCTTC.

This clonotype was observed a handful of times. The chain employs TRBV28 and TRBJ2-3; D call uncertain. V lost 5 bases and J lost 1, with 13 bases in between. The CDR3 extends over 15 amino acids. CDR1 is MDHEN and CDR2 is SYDVKM in the germline V gene. This chain's CDR3 is CASSPHRPGTDTQYF. CDR3 bases: TGTGCCAGCAGTCCCCATAGGCCCGGCACAGATACGCAGTATTTT.

This clonotype was observed a handful of times. This rearrangement joins TRBV5-5 to TRBJ2-7; 7 nucleotides agree with TRBD2. The V gene end was trimmed by 1 base and the J gene end by 2 bases; junction bases not matched to a gene: 9. Germline assignment: CDR1 SGHKS and CDR2 YYEKEE (reference sequence). CDR3 length: 16 residues. The CDR3 is CASSLTTAGRTYEQYF. The CDR3 DNA is TGTGCCAGCAGCTTGACCACAGCGGGGCGTACCTACGAGCAGTACTTC. Supplemented by reference TRBV5-5 and TRBJ2-7, the full variable domain reads DAGVTQSPTHLIKTRGQQVTLRCSPISGHKSVSWYQQVLGQGPQFIFQYYEKEERGRGNFPDRFSARQFPNYSSELNVNALLLGDSALYLCASSLTTAGRTYEQYFGPGTRLTVT.

V gene TRBV7-6 combines with J gene TRBJ2-5; D unclear. With 1 base removed from V and 7 bases from J, the gap between germline ends came to 16 bases. CDR1 is SGHVS and CDR2 is FNYEAQ in the germline V gene. The CDR3 covers 15 residues. CDR3 loop: CASSLEVGIALTQYF. In nucleotides, the CDR3 is TGTGCCAGCAGCTTAGAAGTGGGGATCGCTCTGACCCAGTACTTC. Combining the CDR3 with reference TRBV7-6 and TRBJ2-5 gives the whole variable domain GAGVSQSPRYKVTKRGQDVALRCDPISGHVSLYWYRQALGQGPEFLTYFNYEAQQDKSGLPNDRFSAERPEGSISTLTIQRTEQRDSAMYRCASSLEVGIALTQYFGPGTRLLVL.

This clonotype was found a few times. The chain has TRBV29-1 and TRBJ2-3; 11 bases are shared with TRBD2. This CDR3 has 14 amino acids. V lost 3 bases, J lost 6 bases, and 5 bases stayed unmatched. Germline-derived CDR1 and CDR2 are SQVTM and ANQGSEA. As DNA, the CDR3 is TGCAGCGTTGAGGGACTAGCGGTTCCGGATACGCAGTATTTT. Its protein product is CSVEGLAVPDTQYF.

The V call is TRBV19, the J call TRBJ2-7; 9 bases fit TRBD2. This CDR3 has 13 residues. CDR1 and CDR2 (germline): LNHDA, SQIVND (reference sequence). J was trimmed by 6 bases and V by 8 bases; bases with no gene match: 8. The CDR3 region is CASQSGRRGEQYF. The CDR3 DNA reads TGTGCCAGTCAGAGCGGGAGGAGGGGCGAGCAGTACTTC.

This chain uses TRBV28 with TRBJ2-7; D not resolved. CDR1 MDHEN and CDR2 SYDVKM come from the germline V gene. Trimming removed 6 bases from V and 3 bases from J, with 9 bases in between. The CDR3 is 12 residues long. CDR3 bases: TGTGCCAGCAGCAAGCCGTACTACGAGCAGTACTTC. It is translated as CASSKPYYEQYF.

This chain connects TRBV20-1 to TRBJ1-2; 9 nucleotides align to TRBD1. Germline CDR1 DFQATT, CDR2 SNEGSKA (reference sequence). There are 13 residues in the CDR3. V shed 2 bases and J 3 bases; nucleotides not matched to a gene: 1. The CDR3 is CSARTGGHYGYTF. CDR3 nucleotides: TGCAGTGCTAGAACAGGGGGCCACTATGGCTACACCTTC.

The CDR3: CSAFPMVGGLQETQYF. For the CDR3, the DNA is TGCAGTGCTTTCCCTATGGTGGGGGGGCTTCAAGAGACCCAGTACTTC. This sequence joins TRBV20-1 and TRBJ2-5, with D perhaps matching TRBD2 (7 bases). CDR1 and CDR2 from the germline V gene are DFQATT and SNEGSKA (reference sequence). This CDR3 has 16 amino acids. The ends were cut back, 5 bases at V and 2 bases at J, with 21 bases in the middle.

The chain has TRBV4-1 and TRBJ2-3; perhaps D is TRBD1 or TRBD2 (5 bases each). The length of the CDR3 is 13 residues. CDR1 is MGHRA and CDR2 is YSYEKL in the germline V gene. Trimming stripped 9 bases from V and 1 base from J, with 11 bases between. CDR3 residues: CASKRGGTDTQYF. Written as DNA, the CDR3 is TGCGCCAGTAAGAGAGGGGGCACAGATACGCAGTATTTT.

V gene TRBV19 combines with J gene TRBJ2-5; no clear D gene. The CDR3 is made up of 14 amino acids. Deletions cut 6 bases from V and 5 bases from J, with 16 bases between. CDR1 and CDR2 (germline): LNHDA, SQIVND (reference sequence). The CDR3 is CASRQEPNSETQYF. Written as DNA, the CDR3 is TGTGCCAGTAGACAAGAACCGAATAGCGAGACCCAGTACTTC.

This clonotype was counted between two and nine times. The chain combines TRBV7-2 with TRBJ2-3, with D possibly matching TRBD1 (5 bases). V gave up 6 bases and J gave up 1 base, with 11 bases separating them. The CDR3 is 14 residues long. In germline, CDR1 is SGHTA, CDR2 FQGNSA. CDR3 coding DNA: TGTGCCAGCAGGGTGGACATCGGCACAGATACGCAGTATTTT. This gives the protein CASRVDIGTDTQYF.

CDR3 region: CASSPISGPGFSYEQYF. The CDR3 DNA is TGCGCCAGCAGCCCGATCTCAGGCCCGGGCTTCTCCTACGAGCAGTACTTC. The chain is built from TRBV5-1 and TRBJ2-7; no firm D call. Trimming took off 4 bases at V and 0 bases at J, with 20 bases between the two ends. The CDR3 totals 17 residues. Looked up from germline, CDR1 is SGHRS and CDR2 is YFSETQ.

The chain is built from TRBV20-1 and TRBJ2-1; 13 bases match TRBD2. The CDR3 runs to 17 residues. The germline gives CDR1 DFQATT, CDR2 SNEGSKA (reference sequence). Losses at the gene ends were 6 bases for V and 0 bases for J; bases not matched to a gene: 8. CDR3 loop: CSATGTSGTDSYNEQFF. The CDR3 DNA sequence: TGCAGTGCCACCGGGACTAGCGGGACCGACTCCTACAATGAGCAGTTCTTC.

J is TRBJ1-1 and V is TRBV7-2, with D possibly TRBD1 on 5 matching bases. CDR1 SGHTA and CDR2 FQGNSA come from the germline V gene. The CDR3 extends over 17 amino acids. V shed 1 base and J shed 5 bases, with 20 bases lying between them. The CDR3: CASSLGVRVGARTEAFF. The CDR3 DNA is TGTGCCAGCAGCTTAGGGGTAAGAGTTGGGGCGCGGACTGAAGCTTTCTTT.

This clonotype was recorded a few times. The chain carries TRBV11-2 and TRBJ2-7; tentatively, D is TRBD2 (6 bases). The V end was cut by 5 bases, the J end by 4 bases, with 12 bases between. This CDR3 has 13 residues. Per germline, CDR1 SGHAT and CDR2 FQNNGV. CDR3 protein: CASSRDSEYEQYF. The DNA for the CDR3 is TGTGCCAGCAGCCGGGACTCCGAGTACGAGCAGTACTTC. Drawing the rest from reference TRBV11-2 and TRBJ2-7, the complete variable domain is EAGVAQSPRYKIIEKRQSVAFWCNPISGHATLYWYQQILGQGPKLLIQFQNNGVVDDSQLPKDRFSAERLKGVDSTLKIQPAKLEDSAVYLCASSRDSEYEQYFGPGTRLTVT.

This chain links TRBV2 with TRBJ2-7, with D unclear. The length of the CDR3 is 12 residues. CDR1 and CDR2 (germline): SNHLY, FYNNEI. Trimming removed 4 bases from V and 6 bases from J, with 10 bases in between. CDR3 sequence (DNA): TGTGCCAGCAGTGCTCTCTGGGCCGAGCAGTACTTC. Translation gives CASSALWAEQYF.

The V call is TRBV7-3, the J call TRBJ2-3; D possibly uses TRBD1 or TRBD2 (5 bases each). The V gene's germline CDR1 is SGHTA and CDR2 FQGTGA. The CDR3 consists of 18 residues. V was pared by 10 bases and J by 3 bases, with 29 bases between. The CDR3 loop is CATLVPFEGLLTTDTQYF. In nucleotides, the CDR3 is TGTGCCACCCTTGTCCCCTTTGAGGGGTTGCTTACGACAGATACGCAGTATTTT.

This clonotype was found a few times. The chain recombines TRBV6-5 with TRBJ2-7, with 8 bases lining up with TRBD1. V gave up 7 bases and J gave up 3 bases; unmatched junction bases: 8. This CDR3 spans 14 amino acids. The V gene's germline CDR1 is MNHEY and CDR2 SVGAGI. CDR3 region: CASTETGEGYEQYF. The CDR3 DNA is TGTGCCAGCACCGAGACAGGGGAAGGCTACGAGCAGTACTTC.